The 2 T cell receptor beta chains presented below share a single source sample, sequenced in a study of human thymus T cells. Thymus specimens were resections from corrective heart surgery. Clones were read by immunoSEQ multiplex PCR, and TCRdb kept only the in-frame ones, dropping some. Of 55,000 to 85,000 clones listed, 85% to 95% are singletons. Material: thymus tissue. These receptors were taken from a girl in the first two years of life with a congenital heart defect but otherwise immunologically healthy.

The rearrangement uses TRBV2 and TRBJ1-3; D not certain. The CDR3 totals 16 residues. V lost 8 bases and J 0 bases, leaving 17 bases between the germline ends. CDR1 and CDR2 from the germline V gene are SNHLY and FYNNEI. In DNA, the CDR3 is TGTGCCAGCCCTCCGGTCGCCGGAAGCTCTGGAAACACCATATATTTT. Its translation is CASPPVAGSSGNTIYF.

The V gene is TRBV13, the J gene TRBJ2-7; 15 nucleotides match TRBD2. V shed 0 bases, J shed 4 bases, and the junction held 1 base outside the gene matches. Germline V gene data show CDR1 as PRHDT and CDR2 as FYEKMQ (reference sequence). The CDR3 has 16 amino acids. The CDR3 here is CASSLGGLAGGYEQYF. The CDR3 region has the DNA TGTGCCAGCAGCTTAGGGGGACTAGCGGGAGGTTACGAGCAGTACTTC.